This is a list of T cell receptor beta chains from one sample in a study of immune characterization of retroperitoneal liposarcoma. TCRdb itself ran the PCR reads through MiXCR, one entry per CDR3 protein. Among about 3,000 distinct CDR3 sequences listed, 47% were seen once. Sequenced material: tumor tissue. The receptors shown here come from a male donor with retroperitoneal liposarcoma. The CDR3 runs from the conserved cysteine through the conserved F or W. A D gene is named only where the DNA matches it firmly. Size is stated for part of the rows, as once, few or many counts, or as a class when the clone is expanded.

CDR3: CASSEHLGLAGGGYSEQYF; DNA: TGTGCCAGCAGTGAGCATCTGGGACTAGCGGGAGGGGGTTACAGTGAGCAGTACTTC; J: TRBJ2-5; D: TRBD2; V: TRBV6-1; length: 19; size: medium-sized
CDR3: CASSESLAGDEQFF; DNA: TGTGCCAGCAGTGAAAGCCTAGCGGGAGACGAGCAGTTCTTC; J: TRBJ2-1; D: TRBD2; V: TRBV6-1; length: 14; size: NA
CDR3: CASSLEGSSYNEQFF; DNA: TGTGCCAGCAGTTTAGAAGGAAGCTCCTACAATGAGCAGTTCTTC; J: TRBJ2-1; D: NA; V: TRBV27; length: 15; size: large
CDR3: CASSRGQGGYEQYF; DNA: TGTGCCAGCAGCCGTGGACAGGGGGGCTACGAGCAGTACTTC; J: TRBJ2-7; D: TRBD1; V: TRBV7-2; length: 14; size: NA
CDR3: CASSLDRVKGYTF; DNA: TGTGCCAGCAGTTTGGACAGGGTAAAAGGCTACACCTTC; J: TRBJ1-2; D: TRBD1; V: TRBV12-3/TRBV12-4; length: 13; size: once
CDR3: CASSSRPDTQYF; DNA: TGTGCCAGCAGCTCACGGCCAGATACGCAGTATTTT; J: TRBJ2-3; D: NA; V: TRBV7-6; length: 12; size: large
CDR3: CASSQVPRQGSSYNEQFF; DNA: TGCGCCAGCAGCCAAGTACCCAGACAGGGGAGCTCCTACAATGAGCAGTTCTTC; J: TRBJ2-1; D: TRBD1; V: TRBV4-3; length: 18; size: NA
CDR3: CASSHLIGGYTF; DNA: TGTGCCAGCAGTCATCTTATCGGTGGCTACACCTTC; J: TRBJ1-2; D: NA; V: TRBV6-1; length: 12; size: NA
CDR3: CAISESGTRVRNYGYTF; DNA: TGTGCCATCAGTGAGTCGGGGACACGAGTTCGTAACTATGGCTACACCTTC; J: TRBJ1-2; D: NA; V: TRBV10-3; length: 17; size: NA
CDR3: CASARTSEGFEQYF; DNA: TGTGCCAGCGCCCGGACTAGTGAAGGTTTCGAGCAGTACTTC; J: TRBJ2-7; D: TRBD2; V: TRBV6-1; length: 14; size: NA
CDR3: CASSLSRTGVPGTDTQYF; DNA: TGTGCCAGCAGTTTATCCCGGACAGGGGTGCCCGGCACAGATACGCAGTATTTT; J: TRBJ2-3; D: TRBD1; V: TRBV27; length: 18; size: NA
CDR3: CASSSPSGLSYEQYF; DNA: TGTGCCAGCAGTTCCCCGAGCGGACTCTCCTACGAGCAGTACTTC; J: TRBJ2-7; D: NA; V: TRBV27; length: 15; size: NA
CDR3: CASSSLGTAKGVNTEAFF; DNA: TGTGCCAGCAGTTCCCTGGGGACAGCTAAGGGTGTGAACACTGAAGCTTTCTTT; J: TRBJ1-1; D: TRBD1; V: TRBV12-3/TRBV12-4; length: 18; size: few
CDR3: CASSLAGGLSGEQFF; DNA: TGTGCCAGCAGCCTAGCGGGGGGGCTCTCGGGGGAGCAGTTCTTC; J: TRBJ2-1; D: TRBD2; V: TRBV7-2; length: 15; size: NA
CDR3: CASSLVDREETQYF; DNA: TGTGCCAGCAGCTTAGTTGACCGGGAGGAGACCCAGTACTTC; J: TRBJ2-5; D: NA; V: TRBV7-2; length: 14; size: NA
CDR3: CASSPRVRWGDEQYF; DNA: TGTGCCAGCAGCCCCAGGGTCCGATGGGGAGATGAGCAGTACTTC; J: TRBJ2-5; D: NA; V: TRBV7-2; length: 15; size: NA
CDR3: CASSLLGGFTGELFF; DNA: TGTGCCAGCAGCTTGCTAGGGGGCTTCACCGGGGAGCTGTTTTTT; J: TRBJ2-2; D: TRBD1; V: TRBV11-2; length: 15; size: large
CDR3: CASSQVGGLAGGSSSYNEQFF; DNA: TGCGCCAGCAGCCAAGTAGGCGGACTAGCGGGAGGGAGTAGCTCCTACAATGAGCAGTTCTTC; J: TRBJ2-1; D: TRBD2; V: TRBV4-1; length: 21; size: NA
CDR3: CASSELGRGETQFF; DNA: TGTGCCAGCAGTGAATTGGGTAGAGGGGAGACCCAGTTCTTC; J: TRBJ2-1; D: NA; V: TRBV6-1; length: 14; size: NA
CDR3: CASSGGLAGGEQFF; DNA: TGTGCCAGCAGTGGGGGCCTAGCGGGAGGTGAGCAGTTCTTC; J: TRBJ2-1; D: TRBD2; V: TRBV6-1; length: 14; size: NA
CDR3: CASSEKREVTKNIQFF; DNA: TGCGCCAGCAGTGAGAAGCGGGAGGTAACCAAAAACATTCAGTTCTTC; J: TRBJ2-1; D: TRBD2; V: TRBV10-1; length: 16; size: NA
CDR3: CASSLTGESSYNEQFF; DNA: TGTGCCAGCAGCTTAACGGGTGAGAGCTCCTACAATGAGCAGTTCTTC; J: TRBJ2-1; D: NA; V: TRBV7-6; length: 16; size: few
CDR3: CASSVTGTARAEAFF; DNA: TGTGCCAGCAGTGTCACCGGGACAGCGAGGGCTGAAGCTTTCTTT; J: TRBJ1-1; D: TRBD1; V: TRBV6-6; length: 15; size: once
CDR3: CATGTDTQYF; DNA: TGTGCCACGGGCACAGATACGCAGTATTTT; J: TRBJ2-3; D: NA; V: TRBV27; length: 10; size: once
CDR3: CASSLVGQETQYF; DNA: TGTGCCAGCAGTTTGGTAGGGCAAGAGACCCAGTACTTC; J: TRBJ2-5; D: NA; V: TRBV27; length: 13; size: NA
CDR3: CASKGTRAEQPQHF; DNA: TGTGCCAGCAAGGGCACGAGGGCCGAACAGCCCCAGCATTTT; J: TRBJ1-5; D: NA; V: TRBV6-1; length: 14; size: few
CDR3: CASSLGTSLYEQYF; DNA: TGTGCCAGCAGCTTAGGGACTAGCCTATACGAGCAGTACTTC; J: TRBJ2-7; D: TRBD2; V: TRBV7-8; length: 14; size: NA
CDR3: CASSPGQGTDTQYF; DNA: TGTGCCAGCAGCCCAGGTCAGGGCACAGATACGCAGTATTTT; J: TRBJ2-3; D: NA; V: TRBV6-8; length: 14; size: NA
CDR3: CASGQGSYNEQFF; DNA: TGTGCCAGCGGACAGGGCTCCTACAATGAGCAGTTCTTC; J: TRBJ2-1; D: TRBD1; V: TRBV6-1; length: 13; size: few
CDR3: CASSYIYSNLTDTQYF; DNA: TGTGCCAGCAGTTATATCTATAGCAACCTCACAGATACGCAGTATTTT; J: TRBJ2-3; D: NA; V: TRBV27; length: 16; size: NA
CDR3: CASSRRRTSGGHSGANVLTF; DNA: TGTGCCAGCAGCCGACGCAGGACTAGCGGGGGCCACTCTGGGGCCAACGTCCTGACTTTC; J: TRBJ2-6; D: TRBD2; V: TRBV6-5; length: 20; size: NA
CDR3: CASSPQGSGRDEQYF; DNA: TGTGCCAGCAGCCCCCAGGGTAGCGGGAGAGACGAGCAGTACTTC; J: TRBJ2-7; D: TRBD2; V: TRBV6-1; length: 15; size: few
CDR3: CASSRGSTQRSSTRPEQYF; DNA: TGTGCCAGCAGCCGAGGGTCCACCCAGCGGTCGTCTACTCGCCCCGAGCAGTACTTC; J: TRBJ2-7; D: NA; V: TRBV6-1; length: 19; size: NA
CDR3: CASSPRGEGLETQYF; DNA: TGTGCCAGCAGCCCACGGGGGGAGGGCCTTGAGACCCAGTACTTC; J: TRBJ2-5; D: TRBD2; V: TRBV3-1; length: 15; size: NA
CDR3: CASSPGGGSYEQYF; DNA: TGTGCCAGCAGCCCAGGGGGAGGATCCTACGAGCAGTACTTC; J: TRBJ2-7; D: NA; V: TRBV11-2; length: 14; size: NA
CDR3: CASSLRGVDSTGELFF; DNA: TGTGCCAGCAGCTTGAGGGGGGTCGATTCCACCGGGGAGCTGTTTTTT; J: TRBJ2-2; D: NA; V: TRBV5-6; length: 16; size: few
CDR3: CASSPPEWNEQYF; DNA: TGTGCCAGCAGCCCGCCAGAGTGGAATGAGCAGTACTTC; J: TRBJ2-5; D: NA; V: TRBV7-8; length: 13; size: few
CDR3: CASSLEPGLAGTGELFF; DNA: TGTGCTAGCAGCTTAGAACCGGGACTAGCGGGCACCGGGGAGCTGTTTTTT; J: TRBJ2-2; D: TRBD2; V: TRBV7-6; length: 17; size: few
CDR3: CASSETSGGADTQYF; DNA: TGTGCCAGCAGTGAGACTAGCGGGGGGGCAGATACGCAGTATTTT; J: TRBJ2-3; D: TRBD2; V: TRBV6-1; length: 15; size: few
CDR3: CASSTRAGAGGELFF; DNA: TGTGCCAGCAGTACCCGGGCAGGGGCGGGGGGGGAGCTGTTTTTT; J: TRBJ2-2; D: NA; V: TRBV6-1; length: 15; size: few
CDR3: CASSLVVPDRGRYTGELFF; DNA: TGTGCCAGCAGTTTAGTAGTCCCCGACAGGGGGCGGTACACCGGGGAGCTGTTTTTT; J: TRBJ2-2; D: TRBD1; V: TRBV27; length: 19; size: once
CDR3: CASTLSAGSNEQFF; DNA: TGTGCCAGCACCCTATCGGCCGGGAGCAATGAGCAGTTCTTC; J: TRBJ2-1; D: NA; V: TRBV12-3/TRBV12-4; length: 14; size: few
CDR3: CASSLPTQAGNTGELFF; DNA: TGTGCCAGCAGCTTACCGACCCAAGCGGGGAACACCGGGGAGCTGTTTTTT; J: TRBJ2-2; D: NA; V: TRBV7-8; length: 17; size: few
CDR3: CASSYPAVAKNIQYF; DNA: TGTGCCAGCAGTTACCCAGCAGTAGCCAAAAACATTCAGTACTTC; J: TRBJ2-4; D: NA; V: TRBV6-6; length: 15; size: NA
CDR3: CASSPRTKTETQYF; DNA: TGTGCCAGCAGCCCCCGGACTAAAACGGAGACCCAGTACTTC; J: TRBJ2-5; D: NA; V: TRBV11-3; length: 14; size: few
CDR3: CASSPDRGMGETQYF; DNA: TGTGCCAGCAGCCCGGACAGGGGTATGGGGGAGACCCAGTACTTC; J: TRBJ2-5; D: TRBD1; V: TRBV7-6; length: 15; size: few
CDR3: CAWSRFGGQTEAFF; DNA: TGTGCCTGGAGCCGATTCGGGGGGCAGACTGAAGCTTTCTTT; J: TRBJ1-1; D: NA; V: TRBV30; length: 14; size: NA
CDR3: CASSPVRGADNEQFF; DNA: TGTGCCAGCAGTCCCGTTAGGGGGGCGGACAATGAGCAGTTCTTC; J: TRBJ2-1; D: NA; V: TRBV27; length: 15; size: once
CDR3: CASSFTGQITDTQYF; DNA: TGTGCCAGCAGTTTCACGGGACAGATCACAGATACGCAGTATTTT; J: TRBJ2-3; D: TRBD1; V: TRBV6-1; length: 15; size: medium-sized
CDR3: CASSDQGANTGELFF; DNA: TGTGCCAGCAGTGACCAGGGGGCTAACACCGGGGAGCTGTTTTTT; J: TRBJ2-2; D: TRBD1; V: TRBV6-5; length: 15; size: NA
CDR3: CASSQDLGTRFGTDTQYF; DNA: TGTGCCAGCAGCCAAGATTTGGGGACTAGATTTGGTACGGATACGCAGTATTTT; J: TRBJ2-3; D: TRBD2; V: TRBV4-2; length: 18; size: medium-sized
CDR3: CASSIPGQNTEAFF; DNA: TGTGCCAGTAGTATCCCGGGGCAGAACACTGAAGCTTTCTTT; J: TRBJ1-1; D: NA; V: TRBV19; length: 14; size: once
CDR3: CASSPWTSGASNEQYF; DNA: TGTGCCAGCAGCCCTTGGACTAGCGGGGCGAGCAATGAGCAGTACTTC; J: TRBJ2-7; D: TRBD2; V: TRBV27; length: 16; size: NA